This section outlines one T cell receptor (beta chain) sequence together with its context. This entry is derived from a study of blood T cell repertoires in COVID-19. Study as a whole: PBMCs, B-cell-depleted T cells, or T cells were the source of the cDNA or gDNA that made up the material.

Sequenced by immunoSEQ multiplex PCR; TCRdb stores in-frame clones only, minus some. The sample lists 150,000 or so clones, around 90% seen once, with over 4% in the top ten. Participant ages covered about 18 to 100 years across around 22 US areas. Cohorts were determined from participant-reported clinical history. The TCR sequence derives from a woman between 40 and 50 years old who had been exposed to COVID-19. Sequencing used PBMCs or T cells enriched from blood (not recorded which).

The CDR3 loop is CASSERQGALEETQYF. The DNA of the CDR3 is TGCGCCAGCAGTGAGCGACAGGGGGCCCTCGAAGAGACCCAGTACTTC. The chain couples TRBV10-2 to TRBJ2-5; 10 nucleotides match TRBD1. V trimming: 2 bases; J trimming: 3 bases; junction bases outside the gene matches: 6. Per germline, CDR1 WSHSY and CDR2 SAAADI. This CDR3 spans 16 amino acids.